The 14 T cell receptor beta chains in this list originate from one sample, sequenced in a study of blood T cell repertoires in COVID-19. This table comes from immunoSEQ multiplex PCR, and its TCRdb copy is limited to in-frame clones, with some not included. The data hold about 180,000 clones, with approximately 81% observed a single time. Sequenced input: peripheral blood. The receptors were gathered from a person aged 70 to 85 with COVID-19, enrolled during active disease.

The CDR3 sequence is CAWKTGTGNQPQHF. CDR3 DNA sequence: TGTGCCTGGAAGACAGGGACGGGCAATCAGCCCCAGCATTTT. The chain joins TRBV30 to TRBJ1-5, with 7 bases aligning to TRBD1. The germline gives CDR1 GTSNPN, CDR2 SVGIG (reference sequence). V shed 4 bases, J shed 2 bases, and the junction held 5 bases outside the gene matches. The CDR3 sequence is 14 residues long.

This clone was observed once. V gene TRBV6-2 or TRBV6-3 combines with J gene TRBJ1-2; TRBD1 might be the D (5 bases). Trimming pared 5 bases from V and 5 bases from J, leaving 15 bases between. The germline V gene encodes CDR1 MNHEY and CDR2 SVGEGT. CDR3 length equals 14 residues. The CDR3 coding sequence is TGTGCCAGCAGTCCCTATGGGGCTGGATATGGCTACACCTTC. Its protein product is CASSPYGAGYGYTF.

The chain joins TRBV5-6 to TRBJ2-5; no clear D. Per the germline V gene, CDR1 is SGHDT and CDR2 is YYEEEE. The CDR3 consists of 13 residues. Trimming took off 0 bases at V and 3 bases at J, with 6 bases between the two ends. For the CDR3, the DNA is TGTGCCAGCAGCTTGGATCCTGAAGAGACCCAGTACTTC. This codes for CASSLDPEETQYF.

The CDR3 spells CASSATGNTEAFF. Written as DNA, the CDR3 is TGTGCCAGCAGCGCAACTGGGAACACTGAAGCTTTCTTT. This rearrangement joins TRBV11-3 to TRBJ1-1; D remains unclear. Per the germline V gene, CDR1 is SGHNT and CDR2 is YENEEA. V lost 5 bases and J lost 1, with 8 bases in between. The CDR3 extends over 13 amino acids.

V and J are TRBV5-5 and TRBJ2-7, with 8 positions matching TRBD1. Germline V gene data show CDR1 as SGHKS and CDR2 as YYEKEE (reference sequence). V dropped 1 base and J dropped 4; count of bases not matched to a gene: 13. The CDR3 covers 17 residues. The DNA of the CDR3 is TGTGCCAGCAGCTTGCGGTTGGGAGGCCAGGGGGCTTACGAGCAGTACTTC. Its protein product is CASSLRLGGQGAYEQYF.

The genes are TRBV7-9 and TRBJ2-3, with 8 bases identical to TRBD1. This CDR3 spans 14 amino acids. Germline V gene lookup returns CDR1 SEHNR and CDR2 FQNEAQ (reference sequence). V was clipped by 8 bases and J by 5 bases; unmatched bases: 9. CDR3 sequence: CASGRQGAGDTQYF. CDR3 DNA sequence: TGTGCCAGCGGCAGGCAGGGGGCGGGAGATACGCAGTATTTT. The whole variable domain, remainder taken from reference TRBV7-9 and TRBJ2-3, is DTGVSQNPRHKITKRGQNVTFRCDPISEHNRLYWYRQTLGQGPEFLTYFQNEAQLEKSRLLSDRFSAERPKGSFSTLEIQRTEQGDSAMYLCASGRQGAGDTQYFGPGTRLTVL.

The chain uses TRBV19 and TRBJ2-1; possibly TRBD2 for D (5 bases). This CDR3 is 16 amino acids long. Trimming left V 4 bases short and J 2 bases short, with 15 bases between. Germline-derived CDR1 and CDR2 are LNHDA and SQIVND (reference sequence). CDR3 sequence (DNA): TGTGCCAGTAGTACAACAAGCGGTACCACCTACAATGAGCAGTTCTTC. It encodes CASSTTSGTTYNEQFF. The full variable domain, with the rest looked up from reference TRBV19 and TRBJ2-1, is DGGITQSPKYLFRKEGQNVTLSCEQNLNHDAMYWYRQDPGQGLRLIYYSQIVNDFQKGDIAEGYSVSREKKESFPLTVTSAQKNPTAFYLCASSTTSGTTYNEQFFGPGTRLTVL.

V usage is TRBV28 and J usage is TRBJ1-3; no reliable D call. The CDR3 spans 14 residues. CDR1 MDHEN and CDR2 SYDVKM come from the germline V gene. V lost 6 bases and J 0 bases, leaving 9 bases between the germline ends. CDR3 bases: TGTGCCAGCAGGGGCGCGAACTCTGGAAACACCATATATTTT. Protein: CASRGANSGNTIYF. The full variable domain, its missing parts supplied by reference TRBV28 and TRBJ1-3, is DVKVTQSSRYLVKRTGEKVFLECVQDMDHENMFWYRQDPGLGLRLIYFSYDVKMKEKGDIPEGYSVSREKKERFSLILESASTNQTSMYLCASRGANSGNTIYFGEGSWLTVV.

This clone was detected only once. This chain connects TRBV7-2 to TRBJ2-1; D ambiguous. Trimming took off 1 base at V and 9 bases at J, with 13 bases between the two ends. Germline V gene lookup returns CDR1 SGHTA and CDR2 FQGNSA. The CDR3 consists of 14 residues. The CDR3 region has the DNA TGTGCCAGCAGCTTAGGAGGTGATCTGGGTGAGCAGTTCTTC. It yields the protein CASSLGGDLGEQFF.

The chain carries TRBV9 and TRBJ1-1, with 9 bases aligning to TRBD1. Trimming removed 4 bases from V and 8 bases from J; junction bases left unmatched: 9. The germline gives CDR1 SGDLS, CDR2 YYNGEE. The CDR3 totals 14 residues. CDR3 residues: CASSTVGTGTEAFF. CDR3 bases: TGTGCCAGCAGCACCGTCGGGACAGGGACGGAAGCTTTCTTT.

This clone has a single count. This chain joins TRBV7-8 and TRBJ2-1, with D maybe TRBD1 (5 bases). V shed 2 bases and J shed 5 bases, with 19 bases lying between them. The CDR3 is made up of 17 amino acids. Germline assignment: CDR1 SGHVS and CDR2 FQNEAQ. The CDR3 sequence is CASSLLRTPRLNNEQFF. The CDR3 region has the DNA TGTGCCAGCAGCTTACTTCGGACACCGAGGTTGAACAATGAGCAGTTCTTC.

This clone was detected only once. J is TRBJ1-1 and V is TRBV28, with a tentative D call TRBD1 (5 bases). In germline, CDR1 is MDHEN, CDR2 SYDVKM. Between the trimmed V and J ends, which lost 11 bases and 7 bases, there was a span of 20 bases. CDR3 length: 13 amino acids. In nucleotides, the CDR3 is TGTGCCGCGACAGCGGGTGGCCCGTTTGAAGCTTTCTTT. Its translation: CAATAGGPFEAFF. Based on the CDR3 plus reference TRBV28 and TRBJ1-1, the full variable domain is DVKVTQSSRYLVKRTGEKVFLECVQDMDHENMFWYRQDPGLGLRLIYFSYDVKMKEKGDIPEGYSVSREKKERFSLILESASTNQTSMYLCAATAGGPFEAFFGQGTRLTVV.

The chain is built from TRBV6-2 or TRBV6-3 and TRBJ2-6, with D possibly being TRBD2 (5 bases). Germline CDR1 and CDR2: MNHEY and SVGEGT. This CDR3 is 15 amino acids long. The germline V and J ends were trimmed by 2 bases and 4 bases, with 9 bases remaining between them. The CDR3 reads CASSYGGLGANVLTF. CDR3 DNA sequence: TGTGCCAGCAGTTACGGAGGTCTGGGGGCCAACGTCCTGACTTTC.

This clone was observed a handful of times. The V call is TRBV7-8, the J call TRBJ2-2, with 10 bases identical to TRBD2. The length of the CDR3 is 15 residues. Trimming took 6 bases from V and 5 from J; bases not matched to a gene: 6. The germline V gene encodes CDR1 SGHVS and CDR2 FQNEAQ. The CDR3 sequence is CASSSRTSGTGELFF. The CDR3 DNA follows: TGTGCCAGCAGTTCTAGGACTAGCGGAACCGGGGAGCTGTTTTTT.